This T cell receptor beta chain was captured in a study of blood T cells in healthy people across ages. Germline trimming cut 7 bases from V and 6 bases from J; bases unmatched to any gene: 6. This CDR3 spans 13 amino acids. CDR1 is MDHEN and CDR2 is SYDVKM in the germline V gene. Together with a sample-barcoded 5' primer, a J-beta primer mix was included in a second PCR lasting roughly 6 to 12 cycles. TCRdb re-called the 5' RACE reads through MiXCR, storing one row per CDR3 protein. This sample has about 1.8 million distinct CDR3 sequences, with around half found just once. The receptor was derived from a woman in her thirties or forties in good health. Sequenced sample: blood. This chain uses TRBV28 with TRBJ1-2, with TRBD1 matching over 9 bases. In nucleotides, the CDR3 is TGTGCCAGCATCATGGACAGGGGCCATGGCTACACCTTC. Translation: CASIMDRGHGYTF.